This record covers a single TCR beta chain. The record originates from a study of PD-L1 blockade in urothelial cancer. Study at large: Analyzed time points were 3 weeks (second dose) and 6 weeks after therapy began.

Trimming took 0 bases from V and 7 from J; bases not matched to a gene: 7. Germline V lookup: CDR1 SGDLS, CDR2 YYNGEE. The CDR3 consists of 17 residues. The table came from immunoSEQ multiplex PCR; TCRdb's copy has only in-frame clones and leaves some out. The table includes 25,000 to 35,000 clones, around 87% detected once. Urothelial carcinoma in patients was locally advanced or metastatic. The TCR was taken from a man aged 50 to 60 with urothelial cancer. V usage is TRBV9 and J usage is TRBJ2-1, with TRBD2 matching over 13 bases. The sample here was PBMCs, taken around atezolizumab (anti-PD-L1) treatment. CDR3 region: CASSVGPTSGRANEQFF. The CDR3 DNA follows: TGTGCCAGCAGCGTAGGCCCCACTAGCGGGAGGGCAAATGAGCAGTTCTTC.